This passage covers 3 T cell receptor beta chains from one sample sequenced in a study of Ad26.COV2.S vaccination and SARS-CoV-2 variants. Treatment given: over 15 received Ad26.COV2.S at low or high dose, single or two shots; 5 received placebo; per-sample allocation not given. Samples were taken on day 63 after the first vaccine or placebo injection. The repertoire was sequenced with immunoSEQ multiplex PCR; TCRdb's copy has only in-frame clones and lacks some. Among 400,000 to 500,000 clones listed, roughly 89% were seen once. Sequenced material: peripheral blood, taken in a trial of Ad26.COV2.S vaccine versus placebo. Every receptor here comes from a person aged 18 to 59 who received the Ad26.COV2.S COVID-19 vaccine or a placebo.

Points on this clone: Other DNA sequences in the sample encode the same CDR3. The chain couples TRBV19 to TRBJ1-5; unclear D gene. This CDR3 region has 13 residues. The germline gives CDR1 LNHDA, CDR2 SQIVND (reference sequence). Between the trimmed V and J ends, which lost 4 bases and 7 bases, there was a span of 11 bases. CDR3 sequence (DNA): TGTGCCAGTAGTACCTTGACCCGCCAGCCCCAGCATTTT. It specifies CASSTLTRQPQHF.

V and J are TRBV4-3 and TRBJ2-2; D is unresolved. Trimming shortened V by 0 bases and J by 5 bases, and 10 bases separated the two germline ends. The germline V gene encodes CDR1 LGHNA and CDR2 YSLEER. This CDR3 has 15 amino acids. CDR3 DNA: TGCGCCAGCAGCCAAGAAGTCTACGGTACCGGGGAGCTGTTTTTT. Protein: CASSQEVYGTGELFF.

The chain has TRBV11-2 and TRBJ2-7; D possibly corresponds to TRBD2 (5 bases). The germline CDR1 and CDR2 sequences are SGHAT and FQNNGV. This CDR3 spans 13 amino acids. V was cut by 1 base and J by 3 bases, with 7 bases left in between. CDR3 loop: CASSLGTYYEQYF. CDR3 DNA: TGTGCCAGCAGCTTAGGGACTTACTACGAGCAGTACTTC. Supplemented by reference TRBV11-2 and TRBJ2-7, the full variable domain reads EAGVAQSPRYKIIEKRQSVAFWCNPISGHATLYWYQQILGQGPKLLIQFQNNGVVDDSQLPKDRFSAERLKGVDSTLKIQPAKLEDSAVYLCASSLGTYYEQYFGPGTRLTVT.